The 19 T cell receptor beta chains below come from one sample, sequenced in a study of T-cell reconstitution after alpha-beta-depleted transplantation in children. Unique molecular identifiers were used in preparing the TCRbeta library. From the PCR reads, TCRdb called clonotypes with MiXCR, one entry per CDR3 protein. The table has 250,000 to 300,000 distinct CDR3 sequences, approximately 9.8% seen once. The starting material was PBMCs from the stem cell graft donor, obtained from the stem cell graft. Receptors originate from a human donor who donated a stem cell graft to a child with SCID.

The chain employs TRBV24-1 and TRBJ2-1, with TRBD1 identical over 7 bases. This CDR3 has 16 amino acids. Germline V gene sequence: CDR1 KGHDR, CDR2 SFDVKD. Trimming cost V 3 bases and J 3 bases; bases outside gene matches: 7. CDR3 sequence (DNA): TGTGCCACCAGTGATGCGACAGGGTCTAACTACAATGAGCAGTTCTTC. Translated: CATSDATGSNYNEQFF.

This clonotype was observed a few times. The junction and the germline gene differ at one end; a read error may be behind it. The chain joins TRBV24-1 to TRBJ2-3; the match to TRBD2 covers 12 bases. The V gene's germline CDR1 is KGHDR and CDR2 SFDVKD. The CDR3 is 16 residues long. CDR3 bases: TGTGCCACCAGTGACGCGACTAGCGGGGGCACAGATACGAAGTATTTT. It specifies CATSDATSGGTDTKYF.

CDR3 sequence reads: CSASSSQGPTEAFF. In nucleotides, the CDR3 is TGCAGTGCTAGTTCCTCCCAGGGACCAACTGAAGCTTTCTTT. The chain joins TRBV20-1 to TRBJ1-1; D possibly corresponds to TRBD1 (5 bases). Trimming removed 3 bases from V and 5 bases from J, with 16 bases in between. This CDR3 is 14 amino acids long. The germline CDR1 and CDR2 sequences are DFQATT and SNEGSKA (reference sequence).

There are a few counts of this clonotype. The gene calls are TRBV5-1 and TRBJ2-3, with D uncertain. Trimming took off 2 bases at V and 6 bases at J, with 16 bases between the two ends. The CDR3 sequence is 15 residues long. Germline V gene sequence: CDR1 SGHRS, CDR2 YFSETQ. CDR3 coding DNA: TGCGCCAGCAGCTTAAGGGATGGTAGTATGGATACGCAGTATTTT. Its protein is CASSLRDGSMDTQYF.

This clonotype was found a few times. The CDR3 protein is CASTSPSRVGSYEQYF. The CDR3 DNA sequence: TGTGCCAGCACCTCACCCTCGAGGGTAGGGTCCTACGAGCAGTACTTC. The chain uses TRBV6-1 and TRBJ2-7; D might be TRBD2 (5 bases). This CDR3 is built from 16 residues. Germline values: CDR1 MNHNS, CDR2 SASEGT. V was shortened by 7 bases and J by 1 base, with 20 bases between the two germline ends.

The rearrangement uses TRBV6-6 and TRBJ2-1, with TRBD1 matching 7 bases. Germline V gives CDR1 MNHNY, CDR2 SVGAGI (reference sequence). This CDR3 contains 13 residues. With 5 bases clipped from V and 5 bases from J, the junction kept 3 bases outside the gene matches. CDR3 sequence reads: CASSTGQHNEQFF. The DNA of the CDR3 is TGTGCCAGCAGTACGGGACAGCACAATGAGCAGTTCTTC.

V usage is TRBV5-1 and J usage is TRBJ2-5; TRBD1 might be the D (5 bases). Germline values: CDR1 SGHRS, CDR2 YFSETQ. The V end was cut by 2 bases, the J end by 4 bases, with 18 bases between. This CDR3 has 16 residues. The CDR3 DNA sequence: TGCGCCAGCAGCTTTGGTGGAGAAGGGGCTGGAGAGACCCAGTACTTC. Its translation is CASSFGGEGAGETQYF.

J is TRBJ1-2 and V is TRBV12-3 or TRBV12-4, with a tentative D call TRBD1 (6 bases). The CDR3 is 12 amino acids. The V gene lost 6 bases and the J gene lost 8 bases, with 13 bases spanning the gap. Here the CDR3 reads CASRVTGGGYTF. CDR3 nucleotide sequence: TGTGCCAGCAGGGTGACAGGAGGAGGCTACACCTTC.

This clonotype appeared a few times. This chain uses TRBV6-1 with TRBJ1-2; TRBD1 agrees at 8 bases. J gave up 7 bases and V 3 bases, and 4 bases lay outside the gene matches. From germline, CDR1 is MNHNS and CDR2 SASEGT. The CDR3 runs 13 residues. As DNA, the CDR3 is TGTGCCAGCAGTGACAGGGGGCAAAGTGGCTACACCTTC. Its protein product is CASSDRGQSGYTF.

Ten or more counts support this clonotype. J is TRBJ2-1 and V is TRBV14; 7 bases are shared with TRBD2. The CDR3 loop spans 13 amino acids. Germline trimming cut 2 bases from V and 9 bases from J; bases unmatched to any gene: 4. The germline gives CDR1 SGHDN, CDR2 FVKESK. The CDR3 is CASSQLAGIEQFF. The DNA of the CDR3 is TGTGCCAGCAGCCAATTAGCGGGCATTGAGCAGTTCTTC.

This clonotype appeared many times. The chain has TRBV2 and TRBJ2-7; D gene uncertain. V was shortened by 5 bases and J by 3 bases, with 11 bases between the two germline ends. CDR3 length equals 13 residues. Germline V gives CDR1 SNHLY, CDR2 FYNNEI. CDR3 in amino acids: CASSWQQYYEQYF. CDR3 DNA: TGTGCCAGCAGTTGGCAACAGTACTACGAGCAGTACTTC. Using reference TRBV2 and TRBJ2-7 for the parts outside the CDR3, the full variable domain is EPEVTQTPSHQVTQMGQEVILRCVPISNHLYFYWYRQILGQKVEFLVSFYNNEISEKSEIFDDQFSVERPDGSNFTLKIRSTKLEDSAMYFCASSWQQYYEQYFGPGTRLTVT.

This clonotype was counted many times. The chain combines TRBV11-2 with TRBJ2-3; TRBD2 aligns across 7 bases. Looked up from germline, CDR1 is SGHAT and CDR2 is FQNNGV. Trimming at V came to 2 bases and at J to 2 bases, leaving 1 base not matched to a gene. The CDR3 totals 14 residues. The CDR3 region is CASSLSGATDTQYF. In DNA form, the CDR3 reads TGTGCCAGCAGCTTAAGCGGGGCCACAGATACGCAGTATTTT.

This clonotype came up many times. J is TRBJ2-4 and V is TRBV29-1; D may be TRBD1 (6 bases). The germline CDR1 and CDR2 sequences are SQVTM and ANQGSEA. The CDR3 is 12 amino acids. V was pared by 2 bases and J by 5 bases, with 7 bases between. This chain's CDR3 is CSVEQGQNIQYF. DNA for the CDR3: TGCAGCGTTGAACAGGGGCAAAACATTCAGTACTTC.

The gene calls are TRBV5-6 and TRBJ2-7; D ambiguous. Trimming stripped 2 bases from V and 3 bases from J, with 6 bases between. Per germline, CDR1 SGHDT and CDR2 YYEEEE. This CDR3 comprises 12 residues. CDR3 DNA sequence: TGTGCCAGCAGCTTTCGGCTCTACGAGCAGTACTTC. This translates into CASSFRLYEQYF.

This clonotype was observed a handful of times. V usage is TRBV5-5 and J usage is TRBJ2-3; D may be TRBD1 (5 bases). Germline lookup yields CDR1 SGHKS and CDR2 YYEKEE (reference sequence). The CDR3 has 13 residues. The V and J ends lost 3 bases and 4 bases respectively, with 9 bases between them. CDR3 sequence (DNA): TGTGCCAGCAGCTCCACAGGAGCAGATACGCAGTATTTT. Protein: CASSSTGADTQYF.

This clonotype has more than one count but fewer than ten. The chain has TRBV25-1 and TRBJ2-7; 7 positions agree with TRBD1. Germline V gives CDR1 MGHDK, CDR2 SYGVNS. The CDR3 is made up of 14 amino acids. V lost 5 bases to trimming and J lost 7 bases; unmatched junction nucleotides: 11. CDR3 DNA: TGTGCCAGCAGTTCCAGGGGGACGACGGAGGAGCAGTACTTC. Protein product: CASSSRGTTEEQYF.

The CDR3 is CATSRDRGANTQYF. The DNA of the CDR3 is TGTGCCACCAGCAGAGACAGAGGGGCGAATACGCAGTATTTT. The rearrangement uses TRBV15 and TRBJ2-3; either TRBD1 or TRBD2 may fit D (5 bases each). CDR3 size: 14 residues. Germline CDR1 LNHNV, CDR2 YYDKDF (reference sequence). V gave up 0 bases and J gave up 7 bases, with 11 bases separating them.

The CDR3 loop reads CASSFYNSPPEQYF. Written as DNA, the CDR3 is TGCGCCAGCAGCTTTTATAATTCGCCGCCCGAGCAGTACTTC. The V call is TRBV5-1, the J call TRBJ2-7; no clear D. With 2 bases removed from V and 6 bases from J, the gap between germline ends came to 15 bases. This CDR3 is built from 14 residues. Germline-derived CDR1 and CDR2 are SGHRS and YFSETQ.

Comments on this clonotype: At one of its ends the junction is not consistent with the germline gene, which may arise from a read error. The CDR3: CSARVRGTLRRTHYF. The CDR3 region has the DNA TGCAGTGCTAGAGTACGGGGGACGCTTAGGAGGACCCATTACTTC. V usage is TRBV20-1 and J usage is TRBJ2-5, with D maybe TRBD2 (6 bases). Germline CDR1 and CDR2: DFQATT and SNEGSKA (reference sequence). The CDR3 loop spans 15 amino acids.